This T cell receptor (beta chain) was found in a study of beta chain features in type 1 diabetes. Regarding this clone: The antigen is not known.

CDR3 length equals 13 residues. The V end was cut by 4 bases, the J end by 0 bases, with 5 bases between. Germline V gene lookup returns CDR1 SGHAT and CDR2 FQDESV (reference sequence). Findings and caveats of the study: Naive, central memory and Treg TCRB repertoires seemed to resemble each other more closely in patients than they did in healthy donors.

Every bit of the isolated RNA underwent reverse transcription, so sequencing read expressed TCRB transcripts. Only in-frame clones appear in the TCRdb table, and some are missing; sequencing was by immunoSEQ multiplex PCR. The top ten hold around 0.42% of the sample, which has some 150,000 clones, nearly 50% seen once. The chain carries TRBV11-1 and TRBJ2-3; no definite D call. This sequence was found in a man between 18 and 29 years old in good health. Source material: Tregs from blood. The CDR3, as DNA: TGTGCCAGCAGCTCACAGAGCACAGATACGCAGTATTTT. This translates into CASSSQSTDTQYF.